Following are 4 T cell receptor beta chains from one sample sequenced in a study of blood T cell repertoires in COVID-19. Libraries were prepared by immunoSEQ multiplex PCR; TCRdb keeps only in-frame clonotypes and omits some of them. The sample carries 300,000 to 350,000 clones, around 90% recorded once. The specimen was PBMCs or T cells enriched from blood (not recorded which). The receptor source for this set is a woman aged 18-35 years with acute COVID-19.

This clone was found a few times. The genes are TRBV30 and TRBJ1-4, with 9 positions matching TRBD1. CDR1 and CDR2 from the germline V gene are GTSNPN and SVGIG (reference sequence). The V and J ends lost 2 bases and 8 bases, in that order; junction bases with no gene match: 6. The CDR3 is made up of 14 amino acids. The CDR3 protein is CAWSPGQGVEKLFF. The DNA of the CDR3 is TGTGCCTGGAGTCCGGGACAGGGTGTAGAAAAACTGTTTTTT.

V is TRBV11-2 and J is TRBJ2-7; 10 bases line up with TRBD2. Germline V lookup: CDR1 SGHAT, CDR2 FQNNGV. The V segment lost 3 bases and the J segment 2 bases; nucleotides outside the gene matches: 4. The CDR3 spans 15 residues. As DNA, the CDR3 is TGTGCCAGCAGCTTCCGACTAGCGGGTGCCTACGAGCAGTACTTC. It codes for CASSFRLAGAYEQYF.

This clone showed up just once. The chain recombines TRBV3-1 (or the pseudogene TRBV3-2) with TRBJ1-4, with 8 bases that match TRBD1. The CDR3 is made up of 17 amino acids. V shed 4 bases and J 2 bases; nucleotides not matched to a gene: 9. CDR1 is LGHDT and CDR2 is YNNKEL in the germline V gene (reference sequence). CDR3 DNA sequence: TGTGCCAGCAGCCTCGGGCAGGGGGCGCTGACTAATGAAAAACTGTTTTTT. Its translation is CASSLGQGALTNEKLFF.

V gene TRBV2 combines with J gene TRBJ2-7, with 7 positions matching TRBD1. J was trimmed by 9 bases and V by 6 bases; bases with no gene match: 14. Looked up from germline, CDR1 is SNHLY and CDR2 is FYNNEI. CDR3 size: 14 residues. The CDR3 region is CASSPAGTVPGQYF. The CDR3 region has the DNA TGTGCCAGCAGCCCCGCCGGGACAGTCCCCGGGCAGTACTTC.